This T cell receptor beta chain was captured by sequencing in a study of OX40 agonist ivuxolimab in advanced cancers. Background on the study: Those enrolled were 80% to 85% male, with a mean age of about 66 years and ages from roughly 20 to 85. Study-wide results and limits: Expanded peripheral T-cell antigen specificity went undetermined. With doses of 0.1 to 3.0 mg/kg, CD4+ and CD8+ blood T cells had undergone clonal expansion by week 6.

Using immunoSEQ multiplex PCR, the repertoire was profiled, and TCRdb retains in-frame clones only, with some absent. The table records 7,500 to 10,000 clones, 55% to 85% of them present only once. As regards this clone: As yet, its antigen is unknown.

The CDR3 runs to 15 residues. V lost 4 bases and J lost 2; bases outside the gene matches: 6. Per the germline V gene, CDR1 is LGHNA and CDR2 is YNFKEQ. This chain connects TRBV4-2 to TRBJ2-5, with TRBD2 matching 8 bases. Sequenced here: CD4+ or CD8+ T cells sorted from blood, sampled in a trial of the OX40 agonist ivuxolimab. The TCR comes from an adult with an advanced solid tumor such as melanoma, head and neck, liver or kidney cancer. The CDR3 spells CASSPAGELQETQYF. CDR3 nucleotide sequence: TGTGCCAGCAGCCCAGCGGGGGAGTTACAAGAGACCCAGTACTTC.